The present T cell receptor beta chain was sequenced within a study of sequential checkpoint blockade in melanoma (dated by TCRdb to the late 2010s). Regarding the complete study: Patients were randomized 1:1 to first-line nivolumab followed by ipilimumab (arm A) or ipilimumab followed by nivolumab (arm B). Maintenance nivolumab came after each of the two trial sequences.

The treatment or condition label here, explained by the study, means: randomized to nivolumab then ipilimumab (arm A) or the reverse (arm B). None of the trial patients had been given prior DNA-damaging chemotherapy. Thawed PBMCs were sorted on a FACS Aria II flow cytometer to isolate live CD3+CD8+ cells negative for CD19 and CD56. Samples came from patients with melanoma in CheckMate 064, a randomized, open-label phase II trial of sequential checkpoint blockade. Peripheral blood mononuclear cells were collected by leukapheresis, purified using Ficoll-Paque, and frozen in human serum containing approximately 9.1% DMSO. Immediately after sorting, the purity of the sorted blood CD3+CD8+ cells was confirmed to be >98%, and DNA was then extracted. TCRbeta CDR3 regions were immunosequenced from genomic DNA with the immunoSEQ Assay. Prior to high-throughput sequencing, genomic DNA was amplified by bias-controlled multiplex PCR. On the study's bioinformatics: To quantify the absolute abundance of each unique TCRbeta CDR3 region, the sequences were collapsed and filtered. Clonality, defined as 1 minus Pielou's evenness, was calculated using productive rearrangements only. Clones with significantly greater frequencies in on-treatment versus baseline samples were identified using a previously published method. TCRdb took over this immuneACCESS table, retaining in-frame rearrangements with V and J assigned. Such tables are incomplete; in checked studies, under half of the missing clones stem from an unresolved V gene, and the remainder is unexplained. D and trimming were read from the DNA, whereas the V and J calls and clone size are those reported in that table. The sample table holds approximately 13,000 clones, of which roughly 70% were seen once. Jointly, the top ten make up roughly 25% of the sample.

On this clone itself: Its antigen specificity is not known. The sample holds no much larger clone one base away, and base qualities are not on file.

Overall study results and their limits: The model for predicting response that combines TCR metrics with mutation burden needs to be validated in larger, independent patient cohorts.

Sequencing used CD8+ T cells sorted from blood (inferred from file names), obtained from a patient given nivolumab and ipilimumab in sequence. The sequence was obtained from a human donor with melanoma.

DNA sequence: TGTGCCAGCAGTCATACCGGGACTAGCGGGAGTAATGAGCAGTTCTTC. This sequence encodes CASSHTGTSGSNEQFF. The chain was built from TRBV2 and TRBJ2-1; 14 bases in the middle match TRBD2. V is pruned by 5 bases and J by 7 bases, leaving 7 bases of the junction without a gene match. The germline V gene provides CDR1 SNHLY and CDR2 FYNNEI. Measured from the cysteine to the phenylalanine, the CDR3 is 16 residues long. Only the CDR3 DNA stays, 48 bases, in frame from base 1.